This T cell receptor beta chain was profiled in a study of T cell responses to AZD1222 COVID-19 vaccine. The germline CDR1 and CDR2 sequences are MDHEN and SYDVKM. V was pared by 4 bases and J by 6 bases, with 10 bases between. The CDR3 is 12 residues long. This clone was found once. TCRdb's copy holds only in-frame clones and misses some; the assay was immunoSEQ multiplex PCR. Here the sample spans roughly 160,000 clones, roughly 94% being singletons. Material: peripheral blood, obtained on day 0 of AZD1222 vaccination. This receptor was obtained from an adult in good health. The V gene is TRBV28, the J gene TRBJ2-7; no clear D. The CDR3 bases are TGTGCCAGCAGTTCATTTCCGGGCGAGCAGTACTTC. Translated: CASSSFPGEQYF.